This T cell receptor (beta chain) was recovered during a study of T cell responses to AZD1222 COVID-19 vaccine. Germline V gene lookup returns CDR1 MNHEY and CDR2 SVGAGI. Trimming removed 0 bases from V and 7 bases from J, with 10 bases in between. CDR3 size: 15 residues. Generated by immunoSEQ multiplex PCR, the TCRdb table keeps only in-frame clones and is missing some. This sample has around 120,000 clones, with about 90% found just once. This chain connects TRBV6-5 to TRBJ1-6; a possible D gene is TRBD1 (5 bases). Sequenced material: peripheral blood, taken 28 days after the second AZD1222 dose. The source of this sequence is an adult who received the AZD1222 COVID-19 vaccine. The CDR3 region has the DNA TGTGCCAGCAGTTACTCGGGGGTTTTGAATTCACCCCTCCACTTT. This encodes CASSYSGVLNSPLHF.